This TCR beta chain was recovered during a study of human T cells and chemical hapten exposure (dated by TCRdb to about 2021). Background for the entire study: For sensitization, 2% DPC in acetone was applied to an approximately 2 cm by approximately 2 cm area of upper inner arm skin. Patch testing on the upper back used Finn chambers containing 0.01% DPC, with scoring done after 6 days according to International Contact Dermatitis Research Group standards. Alopecia areata with under or over 50% scalp involvement, alopecia totalis and alopecia universalis were represented in the patient cohort, which was mostly female. Blood was sampled from patients pre-sensitization (week 0) and at 2, 6 and about 24 weeks after DPC sensitization. The study tracked peripheral blood TCR repertoire changes in vivo during primary and secondary sensitization to the hapten diphenylcyclopropenone (DPC) in alopecia patients. Libraries were pooled for sequencing, and per-sample TCR yields varied mainly because of small differences in library volumes within the pool. For TCR sequencing, blood came from 25 to 35 alopecia patients at anywhere from one to four time points (pre-sensitization, 2, 6 and 24 weeks). Throughout the roughly 24-week study period, patients were also given weekly therapeutic DPC doses on the scalp. The full study reports these points: Because all patients had alopecia, a presumed autoimmune disease, the immune response of the patients might differ from that of healthy individuals. After repeated subsampling, the strength of the expansion versus patch-test correlation and the threshold at which it became significant changed. No change with DPC sensitization was found in the number of TCRs above 1 in 1000 frequency, and no evidence of global repertoire structure alterations was found. Patch test score was positively correlated with the number of PT1 expanded TCRs, with significance at thresholds 8, 16 and 32 but not at 4. Compared with pre-sensitization or healthy control sets, expanded TCRs formed significantly more large CDR3 similarity clusters, which is consistent with antigen-driven responses.

The time point label here, explained by the study, means: patch test 3, about 24 weeks after DPC sensitization. This specimen's treatment or condition label, interpreted: therapeutic diphenylcyclopropenone sensitization with weekly scalp DPC. At every patch-test visit, the blood draw took place before the patch test was put on. Patients were considered eligible if aged 18 to 70, diagnosed with alopecia and deemed suitable for DPC therapy, and patients were excluded if pregnant. Total RNA was isolated from unfractionated whole blood collected in Tempus Blood RNA tubes. Cut back by 2 bases and 5 bases, the V and J ends lie 13 bases apart. From cysteine to phenylalanine, the CDR3 is 14 amino acids long. Only the CDR3 region is kept as DNA, spanning 42 bases read in frame from base 1. Sequences GTSNPN (CDR1) and SVGIG (CDR2) are obtained from the germline V gene (reference sequence). This clonotype was seen at least ten times. Its antigen has not been determined. No base quality information exists; no much larger clone differs at one position.

The method behind the library was RACE. The sample was run on a NextSeq 500. During library preparation, unique molecular identifiers were attached to individual cDNA molecules so that TCRs could be counted in a quantitative, reproducible way. Each blood RNA sample was used to sequence both TCR alpha and TCR beta chains. The study's own analysis went as follows. The median number of TCRs per sample was 95,638, ranging from roughly 20,000 to 700,000. The Decombinator software suite was used to annotate V, J and CDR3 in the TCR reads. For PS versus PT1 abundance plots, all samples were subsampled to the same number of TCRs (28,000). Expanded TCRs were defined as absent before sensitization and observed at least eight times at the 2-week time point. TCRdb handled the public reads itself, with Q25 trimming in fastp and clone calling in MiXCR, and kept productive beta chains. All rows with the same CDR3 protein become a single entry with the most common DNA and genes. These V and J calls derive from TCRdb rather than the authors' analysis. In this sample the table shows around 85,000 distinct CDR3 sequences, 13% of which occur a single time. The ten top clones hold around 5.8% of the sample.

The chain couples TRBV30 to TRBJ2-1; the D segment could be TRBD2, given 6 matching bases. The TCR sequence derives from a woman aged 45-59 years with alopecia areata. Some clones in this sample may be carry-over from other donors' samples. Sequences were derived from whole blood, sampled in connection with sensitization to the hapten diphenylcyclopropenone (DPC). The nucleotide sequence reads TGTGCCTGGAGTAGGGAGGCCTCGAACAATGAGCAGTTCTTC. This translates into CAWSREASNNEQFF.